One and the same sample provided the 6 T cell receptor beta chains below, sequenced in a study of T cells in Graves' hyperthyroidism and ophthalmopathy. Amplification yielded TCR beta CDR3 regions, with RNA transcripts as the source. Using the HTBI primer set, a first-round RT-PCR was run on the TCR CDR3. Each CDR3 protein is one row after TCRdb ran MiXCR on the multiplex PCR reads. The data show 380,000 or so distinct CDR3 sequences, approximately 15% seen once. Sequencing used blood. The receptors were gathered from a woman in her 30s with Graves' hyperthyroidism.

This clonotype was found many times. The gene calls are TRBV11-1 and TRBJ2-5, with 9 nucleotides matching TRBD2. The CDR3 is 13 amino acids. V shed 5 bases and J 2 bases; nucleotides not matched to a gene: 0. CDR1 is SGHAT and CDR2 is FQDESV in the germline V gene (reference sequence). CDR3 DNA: TGTGCCAGCAGCGGACTAGCGCAAGAGACCCAGTACTTC. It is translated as CASSGLAQETQYF.

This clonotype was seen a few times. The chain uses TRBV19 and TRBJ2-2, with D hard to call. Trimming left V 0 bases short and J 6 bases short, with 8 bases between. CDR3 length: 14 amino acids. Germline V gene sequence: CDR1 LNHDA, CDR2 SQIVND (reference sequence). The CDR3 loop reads CASSIDGFPGELFF. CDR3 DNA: TGTGCCAGTAGTATAGATGGGTTTCCCGGGGAGCTGTTTTTT.

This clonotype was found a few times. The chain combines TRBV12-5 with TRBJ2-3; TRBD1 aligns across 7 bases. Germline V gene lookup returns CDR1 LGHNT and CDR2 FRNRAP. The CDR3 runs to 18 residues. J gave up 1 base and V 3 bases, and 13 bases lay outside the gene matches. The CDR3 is CASGLGVQNRGRTDTQYF. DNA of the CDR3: TGTGCTAGTGGTTTAGGGGTCCAAAACAGGGGTCGCACAGATACGCAGTATTTT.

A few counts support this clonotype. The CDR3 DNA follows: TGTGCCAGCAGCGTAGAAGGGGGGGGATTCAATGAGCAGTTCTTC. This encodes CASSVEGGGFNEQFF. The V gene is TRBV9, the J gene TRBJ2-1; D might be TRBD2 (7 bases). Germline loops: CDR1 SGDLS, CDR2 YYNGEE. The V end was cut by 0 bases, the J end by 6 bases, with 13 bases between. This CDR3 comprises 15 residues.

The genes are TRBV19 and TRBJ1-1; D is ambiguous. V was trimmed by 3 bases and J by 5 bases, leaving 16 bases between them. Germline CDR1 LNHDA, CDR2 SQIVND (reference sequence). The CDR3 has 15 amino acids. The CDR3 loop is CASSISEGKITEAFF. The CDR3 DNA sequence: TGTGCCAGTAGTATCTCAGAGGGCAAAATAACTGAAGCTTTCTTT.

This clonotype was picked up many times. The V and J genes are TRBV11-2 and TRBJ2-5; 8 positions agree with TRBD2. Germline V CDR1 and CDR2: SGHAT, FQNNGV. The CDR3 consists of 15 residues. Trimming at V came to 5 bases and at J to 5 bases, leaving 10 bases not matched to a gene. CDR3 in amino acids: CASSAYSGIGETQYF. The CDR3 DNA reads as TGTGCCAGCAGCGCCTATAGCGGGATAGGGGAGACCCAGTACTTC. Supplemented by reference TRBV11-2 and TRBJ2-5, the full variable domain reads EAGVAQSPRYKIIEKRQSVAFWCNPISGHATLYWYQQILGQGPKLLIQFQNNGVVDDSQLPKDRFSAERLKGVDSTLKIQPAKLEDSAVYLCASSAYSGIGETQYFGPGTRLLVL.